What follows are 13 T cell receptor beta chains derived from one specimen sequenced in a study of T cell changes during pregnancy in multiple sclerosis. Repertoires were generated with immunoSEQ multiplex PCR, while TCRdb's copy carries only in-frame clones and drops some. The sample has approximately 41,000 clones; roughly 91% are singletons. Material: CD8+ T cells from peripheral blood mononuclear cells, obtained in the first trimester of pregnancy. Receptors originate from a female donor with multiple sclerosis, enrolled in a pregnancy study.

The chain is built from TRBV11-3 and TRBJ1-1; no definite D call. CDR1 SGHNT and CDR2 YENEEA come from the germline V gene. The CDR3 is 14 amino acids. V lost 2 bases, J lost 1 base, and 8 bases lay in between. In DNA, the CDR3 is TGTGCCAGCAGCTTATATGGCGGGAACACTGAAGCTTTCTTT. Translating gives CASSLYGGNTEAFF.

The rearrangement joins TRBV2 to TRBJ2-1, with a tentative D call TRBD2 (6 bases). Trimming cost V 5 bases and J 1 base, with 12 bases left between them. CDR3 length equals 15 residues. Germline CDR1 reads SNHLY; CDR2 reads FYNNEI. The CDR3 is CASSSRRGSYNEQFF. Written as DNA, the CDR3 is TGTGCCAGCAGTAGCAGGCGGGGTTCCTACAATGAGCAGTTCTTC. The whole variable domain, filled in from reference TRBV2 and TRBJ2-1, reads EPEVTQTPSHQVTQMGQEVILRCVPISNHLYFYWYRQILGQKVEFLVSFYNNEISEKSEIFDDQFSVERPDGSNFTLKIRSTKLEDSAMYFCASSSRRGSYNEQFFGPGTRLTVL.

The CDR3 loop is CASSIAGQGLTYEQYF. The CDR3 DNA is TGTGCCAGTAGTATCGCTGGACAGGGGTTGACCTACGAGCAGTACTTC. The rearrangement joins TRBV19 to TRBJ2-7, with 9 bases identical to TRBD1. Germline assignment: CDR1 LNHDA and CDR2 SQIVND (reference sequence). The length of the CDR3 is 16 residues. Trimming removed 3 bases from V and 2 bases from J; junction bases left unmatched: 8. The full variable domain, its missing parts supplied by reference TRBV19 and TRBJ2-7, is DGGITQSPKYLFRKEGQNVTLSCEQNLNHDAMYWYRQDPGQGLRLIYYSQIVNDFQKGDIAEGYSVSREKKESFPLTVTSAQKNPTAFYLCASSIAGQGLTYEQYFGPGTRLTVT.

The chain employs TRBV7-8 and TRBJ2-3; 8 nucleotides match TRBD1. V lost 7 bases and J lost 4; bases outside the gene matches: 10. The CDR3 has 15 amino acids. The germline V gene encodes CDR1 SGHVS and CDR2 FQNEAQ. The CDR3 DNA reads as TGTGCCAGCACCGGAGGGACAGGAGGTGCAGATACGCAGTATTTT. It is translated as CASTGGTGGADTQYF.

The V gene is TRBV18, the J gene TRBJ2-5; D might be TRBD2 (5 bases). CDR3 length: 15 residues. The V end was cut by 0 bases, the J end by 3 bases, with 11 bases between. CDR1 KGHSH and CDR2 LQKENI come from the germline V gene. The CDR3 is CASSPPFFGEETQYF. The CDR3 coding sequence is TGTGCCAGCTCACCACCGTTCTTCGGGGAAGAGACCCAGTACTTC.

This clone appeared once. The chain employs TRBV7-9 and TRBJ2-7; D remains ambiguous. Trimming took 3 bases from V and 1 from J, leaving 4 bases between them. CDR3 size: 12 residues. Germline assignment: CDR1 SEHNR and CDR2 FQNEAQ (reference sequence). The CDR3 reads CASSLESYEQYF. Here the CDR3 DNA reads TGTGCCAGCAGCTTGGAGTCCTACGAGCAGTACTTC.

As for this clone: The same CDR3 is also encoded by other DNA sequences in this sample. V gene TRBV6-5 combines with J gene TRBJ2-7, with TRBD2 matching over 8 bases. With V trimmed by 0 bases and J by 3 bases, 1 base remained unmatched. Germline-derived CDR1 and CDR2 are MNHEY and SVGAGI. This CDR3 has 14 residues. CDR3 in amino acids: CASSYSAGGYEQYF. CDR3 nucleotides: TGTGCCAGCAGTTACTCGGCGGGAGGCTACGAGCAGTACTTC.

CDR3 amino acids: CASSPRGGGLSGELFF. The CDR3 nucleotides are TGTGCCAGCAGCCCGCGCGGGGGGGGCCTCTCCGGGGAGCTGTTTTTT. V and J are TRBV11-2 and TRBJ2-2; the match to TRBD2 covers 9 bases. CDR3 length equals 16 residues. From germline, CDR1 is SGHAT and CDR2 FQNNGV. Trimming removed 5 bases from V and 6 bases from J; junction bases left unmatched: 10.

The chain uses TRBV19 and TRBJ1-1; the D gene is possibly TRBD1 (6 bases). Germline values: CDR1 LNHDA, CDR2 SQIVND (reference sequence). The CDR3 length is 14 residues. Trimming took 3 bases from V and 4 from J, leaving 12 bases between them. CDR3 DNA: TGTGCCAGTAGTATTGGGCAGGGGACCACTGAAGCTTTCTTT. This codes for CASSIGQGTTEAFF.

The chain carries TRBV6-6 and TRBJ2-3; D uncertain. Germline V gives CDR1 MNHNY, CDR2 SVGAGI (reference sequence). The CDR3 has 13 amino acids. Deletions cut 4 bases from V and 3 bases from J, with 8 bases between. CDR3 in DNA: TGTGCCAGCAGTTCTAGATTGACAGATACGCAGTATTTT. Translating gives CASSSRLTDTQYF.

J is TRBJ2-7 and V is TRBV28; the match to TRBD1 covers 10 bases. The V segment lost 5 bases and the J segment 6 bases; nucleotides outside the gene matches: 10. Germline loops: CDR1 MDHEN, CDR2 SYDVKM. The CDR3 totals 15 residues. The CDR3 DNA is TGTGCCAGCAGTCTTACCGGGACAGGGGTCGGCGAGCAGTACTTC. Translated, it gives CASSLTGTGVGEQYF.

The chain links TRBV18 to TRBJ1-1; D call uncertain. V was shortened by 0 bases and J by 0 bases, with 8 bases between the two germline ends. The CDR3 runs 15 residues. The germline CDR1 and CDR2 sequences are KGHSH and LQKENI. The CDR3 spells CASSPPVGLNTEAFF. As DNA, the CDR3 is TGTGCCAGCTCACCACCAGTCGGGTTGAACACTGAAGCTTTCTTT.

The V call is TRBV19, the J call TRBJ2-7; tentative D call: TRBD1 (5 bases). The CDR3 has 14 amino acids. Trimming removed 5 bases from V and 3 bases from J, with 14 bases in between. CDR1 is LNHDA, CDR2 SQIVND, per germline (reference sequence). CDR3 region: CASSFSDRNYEQYF. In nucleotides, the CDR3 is TGTGCCAGTAGTTTTTCCGACAGAAACTACGAGCAGTACTTC.